The rows below give T cell receptor beta chains drawn from one sample of a study of shared clonotypes between healthy human individuals. Generated by immunoSEQ multiplex PCR, the TCRdb table keeps only in-frame clones and is missing some. The sample includes around 640,000 clones, roughly 95% of them seen just once. Sequenced sample: naive CD8+ T cells sorted from blood. These TCRs come from a woman younger than 45 in good health. CDR3s include the opening cysteine and the closing phenylalanine or tryptophan. D genes are given only for firm matches. A row's size may be missing; if present it is once, few, many or a size class.

>TRBV28|.|15|.|TRBJ2-3
TGTGCCAGCCAACTTAGGGGGATTAGCACAGATACGCAGTATTTT
CASQLRGISTDTQYF
>TRBV13|.|14|.|TRBJ2-7
TGTGCCAGCAGCTTAGGGCCCTCAGACTACGAGCAGTACTTC
CASSLGPSDYEQYF
>TRBV28|.|13|TRBD1|TRBJ2-7
TGTGCCAGCAGTTTCGGGACAGCCTACGAGCAGTACTTC
CASSFGTAYEQYF
>TRBV4-1|.|16|.|TRBJ2-2
TGCGCCAGCAGCCCTTCGGGGGCGCGGAGCACCGGGGAGCTGTTTTTT
CASSPSGARSTGELFF
>TRBV10-3|.|14|.|TRBJ2-1
TGTGCCATCAGTGAGTCCTCCCCTACAAATGAGCAGTTCTTC
CAISESSPTNEQFF
>TRBV5-4|.|12|.|TRBJ2-1
TGTGCCAGCAGCTTGGTTGACAATGAGCAGTTCTTC
CASSLVDNEQFF
>TRBV27|.|15|.|TRBJ2-7
TGTGCCAGCAGTTTATTAGGGGGAGGGGCCAACGAGCAGTACTTC
CASSLLGGGANEQYF
>TRBV6-4|.|11|.|TRBJ2-3
TGTGCCAGCATGGACGGAGATACGCAGTATTTT
CASMDGDTQYF
>TRBV5-1|.|12|.|TRBJ2-1
TGCGCCAGCAGCTATCCGGACTTACAGCAGTTCTTC
CASSYPDLQQFF
>TRBV7-8|.|14|.|TRBJ1-4
TGTGCCAGCAGCTTTGGAGGGGGGGATGAAAAACTGTTTTTT
CASSFGGGDEKLFF
>TRBV25-1|.|16|TRBD2|TRBJ2-1
TGTGCCAGCAGTGATGCTGGACTAGCGGGGTACAATGAGCAGTTCTTC
CASSDAGLAGYNEQFF
>TRBV11-2|once|16|.|TRBJ2-7
TGTGCCAGCAGCTTAGATCCAGGACAGACACACTACGAGCAGTACTTC
CASSLDPGQTHYEQYF
>TRBV5-8|.|17|.|TRBJ2-6
TGTGCCAGCAGCGAGCGCAGAATGCGGACTGGGGCCAACGTCCTGACTTTC
CASSERRMRTGANVLTF
>TRBV6-6|.|12|TRBD2|TRBJ2-1
TGTGCCAGCGTATCTAGCGGGAGTGAGCAGTTCTTC
CASVSSGSEQFF
>TRBV7-3|.|13|.|TRBJ2-1
TGTGCCAGCAGCGCTGACAACAACAATGAGCAGTTCTTC
CASSADNNNEQFF
>TRBV27|.|14|.|TRBJ2-1
TGTGCCAGCAGCCCCGGGACCCAAGGCAATGAGCAGTTCTTC
CASSPGTQGNEQFF
>TRBV5-5|.|14|.|TRBJ2-7
TGTGCCAGCAGCTTGGGGACAGCCTCCTACGAGCAGTACTTC
CASSLGTASYEQYF
>TRBV7-8|once|17|TRBD1|TRBJ1-1
TGTGCCAGCAGCCCTAGGACAGGGGACCTCATGAACACTGAAGCTTTCTTT
CASSPRTGDLMNTEAFF
>TRBV9|.|14|.|TRBJ2-7
TGTGCCAGCAGCGATACTGGGACCTCTTACGAGCAGTACTTC
CASSDTGTSYEQYF
>TRBV6-1|.|16|TRBD2|TRBJ2-1
TGTGCCAGCAGTGAATGGATAGCGGGAGGAAACAATGAGCAGTTCTTC
CASSEWIAGGNNEQFF
>TRBV9|.|20|TRBD2|TRBJ2-2
TGTGCCAGCAGCGAGATGCCCGGTGATAGCGGGAGGGAGGACACCGGGGAGCTGTTTTTT
CASSEMPGDSGREDTGELFF
>TRBV7-9|.|12|.|TRBJ2-1
TGTGCCAGCAGCTTAGGGCTAGTGCTGCAGTTCTTC
CASSLGLVLQFF
>TRBV7-2|.|15|TRBD1|TRBJ1-1
TGTGCCAGCAGCTTAAGACAGGGGGCAATCACTGAAGCTTTCTTT
CASSLRQGAITEAFF
>TRBV19|.|16|.|TRBJ2-1
TGTGCCAGTAGTAACCTTTTCTGGGGCTCCTACAATGAGCAGTTCTTC
CASSNLFWGSYNEQFF
>TRBV6-6|.|14|.|TRBJ2-2
TGTGCCAGCACAGCCTCCTTGAACACCGGGGAGCTGTTTTTT
CASTASLNTGELFF
>TRBV4-1|.|16|.|TRBJ2-1
TGCGCCAGCAGCCAACCGTCGCGGGTCCCGGGGTCTGAGCAGTTCTTC
CASSQPSRVPGSEQFF
>TRBV5-6|.|15|TRBD1|TRBJ2-7
TGTGCCAGCAGCGGAGGGACAGGTAGGGAATACGAGCAGTACTTC
CASSGGTGREYEQYF
>TRBV7-8|.|17|.|TRBJ2-3
TGTGCCAGCAGCCCACCAATCATGGGAGGACCCACAGATACGCAGTATTTT
CASSPPIMGGPTDTQYF
>TRBV27|.|13|.|TRBJ2-7
TGTGCCAGCAGTTTGCACAAGTCCTACGAGCAGTACTTC
CASSLHKSYEQYF
>TRBV5-1|.|14|.|TRBJ2-7
TGCGCCAGCAGCTCCTTCATGAGCGCCTACGAGCAGTACTTC
CASSSFMSAYEQYF
>TRBV14|.|17|TRBD1|TRBJ2-3
TGTGCCAGCGCAAGGTCGACAGGGCAACTCCTCACAGATACGCAGTATTTT
CASARSTGQLLTDTQYF
>TRBV4-1|once|16|TRBD2|TRBJ2-7
TGCGCCAGCAGCCTGGGGACTAGCGGCCTATCCTACGAGCAGTACTTC
CASSLGTSGLSYEQYF
>TRBV29-1|.|14|TRBD2|TRBJ2-1
TGCAGCGTTTTTGGGACTAGCGGGAGTAATGAGCAGTTCTTC
CSVFGTSGSNEQFF
>TRBV2|.|13|.|TRBJ1-4
TGTGCCAGCAGAGACTCTAGAGGGGAAAAACTGTTTTTT
CASRDSRGEKLFF
>TRBV7-9|.|16|TRBD2|TRBJ2-4
TGTGCCAGCAGCTCGTACAGCGGGAGCGACAAAAACATTCAGTACTTC
CASSSYSGSDKNIQYF
>TRBV7-9|.|10|.|TRBJ2-5
TGTGCCAGCCTTGGAGAGACCCAGTACTTC
CASLGETQYF
>TRBV10-3|.|17|.|TRBJ2-5
TGTGCCATCAGTGAGGAGAGTGTAGACCCATACCAAGAGACCCAGTACTTC
CAISEESVDPYQETQYF